These T cell receptor beta chains were read from a single sample in a study of T cell responses to AZD1222 COVID-19 vaccine. Repertoires were generated with immunoSEQ multiplex PCR, while TCRdb's copy carries only in-frame clones and drops some. The sample yields about 140,000 clones, just over 85% seen once. Sequences were derived from peripheral blood, sampled on day 0 of AZD1222 vaccination. Source of these receptors: an adult in good health. Both conserved end residues are part of each CDR3. Only some rows state a clone size, as once, few, many or a class for expanded clones.

cdr3_aa,j_call,v_call,clone_size
CAATEAGTVPYEQYF,TRBJ2-7,TRBV6-5,few
CASSRRGRGSTDTQYF,TRBJ2-3,TRBV27,-
CASSLGGRLAKNIQYF,TRBJ2-4,TRBV7-2,-
CASSGQNEQYF,TRBJ2-7,TRBV5-4,-
CASNTGVNSPLHF,TRBJ1-6,TRBV3-1/TRBV3-2,few
CASSLLRDSSLYEQYF,TRBJ2-7,TRBV6-5,once
CASSSPRGVSGELFF,TRBJ2-2,TRBV27,-
CASSSGRTGPYYTF,TRBJ1-2,TRBV7-2,-
CASSFEGPQYF,TRBJ2-7,TRBV7-9,-
CASSYGTSGIQQFF,TRBJ2-1,TRBV3-1/TRBV3-2,few
CASGTGHQPQHF,TRBJ1-5,TRBV12-3/TRBV12-4,few
CASSLFPSEQYF,TRBJ2-7,TRBV7-9,-
CASSYTGQGGQFF,TRBJ2-1,TRBV7-9,-
CASRIQGLRYYEQYF,TRBJ2-7,TRBV6-5,-
CASSLEGTRNEQFF,TRBJ2-1,TRBV7-2,-
CASSEGQGRNQPQHF,TRBJ1-5,TRBV19,-
CAWRKGAGDYGYTF,TRBJ1-2,TRBV30,-
CSVPTPGYNEAFF,TRBJ1-1,TRBV29-1,once
CASSQLAGAYEQYF,TRBJ2-7,TRBV4-1,-
CASSMNTGESPLHF,TRBJ1-6,TRBV14,-
CASSSRIIQRSNEQFF,TRBJ2-1,TRBV19,-
CASSLDLNQPQHF,TRBJ1-5,TRBV7-9,-
CAASDRGRANEKLFF,TRBJ1-4,TRBV4-1,few
CASSSGPYTEAFF,TRBJ1-1,TRBV6-5,-
CASSLGQGDEQYF,TRBJ2-7,TRBV12-3/TRBV12-4,-
CATRPQGHHVLTF,TRBJ2-6,TRBV24-1,-
CASSFRLLGYTF,TRBJ1-2,TRBV11-2,-
CASSQGRGTGDEKLFF,TRBJ1-4,TRBV4-3,-
CASRDVGRSSYEQYF,TRBJ2-7,TRBV7-8,-
CATSDRQGVDTQYF,TRBJ2-3,TRBV24-1,-
CASSPRTGGYQPQHF,TRBJ1-5,TRBV28,-
CASSLVILSGQVYEQYF,TRBJ2-7,TRBV5-5,-
CASQNGYNEQFF,TRBJ2-1,TRBV6-5,-
CASSSPLAGDIYNEQFF,TRBJ2-1,TRBV7-8,-
CASSYDRGAEAFF,TRBJ1-1,TRBV7-2,once
CASSSGLAGAYEQYF,TRBJ2-7,TRBV5-1,-
CASRILSDSYNEQFF,TRBJ2-1,TRBV5-1,-